The 28 T cell receptor beta chains below were found in one sample sequenced in a study of T cells expressing NK-cell markers. TCRdb re-called the 5' RACE reads, yielding one record per CDR3 amino acid sequence without DNA. The table for this sample gives 550,000 to 600,000 distinct CDR3 sequences. Sequencing was done on a sample of blood T cells: a sorted CD56 or NKG2C T cell subset, CD4+ or CD8+ T cells, or bulk PBMC T cells (not recorded which). The receptors were sampled from a man between 18 and 35 years old in good health.

This chain joins TRBV27 and TRBJ2-7; as DNA is missing, the TRBD2 call by TCRdb cannot be tested. CDR3 length: 15 residues. CDR1 is MNHEY and CDR2 is SMNVEV in the germline V gene (reference sequence). The CDR3 region is CASSSGTSGRREQYF.

The J gene is TRBJ2-1, the V gene TRBV6-2 or TRBV6-3; the TRBD2 assignment by TCRdb is unverifiable without DNA. The CDR3 is made up of 15 amino acids. The germline V gene has CDR1 MNHEY and CDR2 SVGEGT. The CDR3 protein is CASSSGLYYYNEQFF.

J is TRBJ2-6 and V is TRBV24-1; TCRdb reports TRBD1, a call that lacks DNA to check it against. CDR3 length: 18 amino acids. Germline CDR1 and CDR2: KGHDR and SFDVKD. CDR3 amino acids: CATSDRDRGFSGANVLTF.

CDR3: CAAASGGGTYEQYF. V and J are TRBV6-2 or TRBV6-3 and TRBJ2-7; TCRdb returns TRBD2, unconfirmable since there is no DNA. The CDR3 contains 14 residues. CDR1 MNHEY and CDR2 SVGEGT come from the germline V gene.

V gene TRBV27 combines with J gene TRBJ2-7; with no DNA, the TCRdb D assignment of TRBD1 cannot be verified. The CDR3 is 16 amino acids. The germline CDR1 and CDR2 sequences are MNHEY and SMNVEV (reference sequence). This CDR3 is CASSFFPRQGTYEQYF.

V is TRBV4-1 and J is TRBJ1-4; TCRdb picks TRBD1, but there is no DNA to check that call. Germline V lookup: CDR1 MGHRA, CDR2 YSYEKL. The CDR3 loop spans 15 amino acids. The CDR3 here is CASSPLDRAKEKLFF.

The V gene is TRBV5-1, the J gene TRBJ2-1; there is no DNA to check the TCRdb D call of TRBD1. Per the germline V gene, CDR1 is SGHRS and CDR2 is YFSETQ. The CDR3 sequence is 14 residues long. This CDR3 reads CASRGQGGYNEQFF.

V usage is TRBV20-1 and J usage is TRBJ2-5; TCRdb indicates TRBD1, and absent DNA this call remains unverified. CDR3 size: 16 residues. The germline gives CDR1 DFQATT, CDR2 SNEGSKA (reference sequence). This CDR3 reads CSATNFRDRFQETQYF.

This chain connects TRBV6-5 to TRBJ2-1; TCRdb gives TRBD1 as the D gene, but with no DNA this cannot be confirmed. The CDR3 totals 15 residues. The germline gives CDR1 MNHEY, CDR2 SVGAGI. The CDR3 sequence is CASSYSSGGGNEQFF.

This chain uses TRBV12-3 or TRBV12-4 with TRBJ1-1. The CDR3 consists of 15 residues. CDR3 residues: CASSFYGREETEAFF.

V gene TRBV5-5 combines with J gene TRBJ2-1; TCRdb lists TRBD2, though no DNA is available to test this call. CDR1 is SGHKS, CDR2 YYEKEE, per germline (reference sequence). This CDR3 comprises 15 residues. The CDR3 here is CASSFMGAGGNEQFF.

The chain uses TRBV19 and TRBJ2-7; TCRdb picks TRBD1, but there is no DNA to check that call. Germline assignment: CDR1 LNHDA and CDR2 SQIVND (reference sequence). The CDR3 has 13 amino acids. The CDR3 loop reads CASSMTGGGEQYF.

The rearrangement links TRBV30 to TRBJ1-4; TCRdb returns TRBD1, unconfirmable since there is no DNA. Per germline, CDR1 GTSNPN and CDR2 SVGIG (reference sequence). CDR3 length: 15 amino acids. The CDR3: CAWSLYRGPNEKLFF.

J is TRBJ1-4 and V is TRBV10-3. Germline V CDR1 and CDR2: ENHRY, SYGVKD. The CDR3 is made up of 16 amino acids. This chain's CDR3 is CAIRPGTRATNEKLFF.

The chain carries TRBV7-8 and TRBJ1-1. The CDR3 contains 15 residues. Germline V lookup: CDR1 SGHVS, CDR2 FQNEAQ. This CDR3 reads CASSPRRTGNTEAFF.

The chain links TRBV6-1 to TRBJ1-1; TCRdb's D call of TRBD1 is untestable without DNA. There are 11 residues in the CDR3. Germline V gene data show CDR1 as MNHNS and CDR2 as SASEGT. The CDR3 spells CAITRQGEAFF.

The V and J genes are TRBV6-2 or TRBV6-3 and TRBJ2-3; there is no DNA to check the TCRdb D call of TRBD1. Germline assignment: CDR1 MNHEY and CDR2 SVGEGT. The CDR3 extends over 17 amino acids. CDR3: CASSYLGRGIGADTQYF.

The chain recombines TRBV19 with TRBJ2-5; the TCRdb D gene call, TRBD2, has no DNA to confirm it. CDR1 LNHDA and CDR2 SQIVND come from the germline V gene (reference sequence). The CDR3 loop spans 16 amino acids. The CDR3 spells CASSIRTGSGGETQYF.

This rearrangement joins TRBV6-1 to TRBJ2-2; TCRdb calls TRBD1, which cannot be checked without DNA. In germline, CDR1 is MNHNS, CDR2 SASEGT. This CDR3 comprises 14 residues. This CDR3 is CASSRFRDTGELFF.

The chain joins TRBV18 to TRBJ2-1; TCRdb returns TRBD2, unconfirmable since there is no DNA. The CDR3 sequence is 14 residues long. Germline V gene lookup returns CDR1 KGHSH and CDR2 LQKENI. The CDR3 protein is CASSPGTTGSEQFF.

The V call is TRBV27, the J call TRBJ2-7; TCRdb gives TRBD2 as the D gene, but with no DNA this cannot be confirmed. The CDR3 runs to 17 residues. Germline CDR1 reads MNHEY; CDR2 reads SMNVEV (reference sequence). CDR3 protein: CASSPQSLTSGEYEQYF.

The chain joins TRBV6-6 to TRBJ2-7; TCRdb picks TRBD2, but there is no DNA to check that call. The CDR3 loop spans 13 amino acids. Germline assignment: CDR1 MNHNY and CDR2 SVGAGI (reference sequence). CDR3 residues: CASSPGPSNEQYF.

The chain is built from TRBV7-6 and TRBJ2-4; no DNA is available, so the TRBD1 call from TCRdb remains unchecked. Germline V lookup: CDR1 SGHVS, CDR2 FNYEAQ. The CDR3 sequence is 15 residues long. This CDR3 is CASSLGRQDKNIQYF. Together with reference TRBV7-6 and TRBJ2-4, the CDR3 gives the full variable domain: GAGVSQSPRYKVTKRGQDVALRCDPISGHVSLYWYRQALGQGPEFLTYFNYEAQQDKSGLPNDRFSAERPEGSISTLTIQRTEQRDSAMYRCASSLGRQDKNIQYFGAGTRLSVL.

The chain recombines TRBV7-2 with TRBJ2-3; the D gene TCRdb calls, TRBD2, cannot be checked with no DNA. CDR3 size: 16 residues. In germline, CDR1 is SGHTA, CDR2 FQGNSA. The CDR3 loop reads CASSMFSGSGTDTQYF. Looking up the rest from reference TRBV7-2 and TRBJ2-3 gives the full variable domain: GAGVSQSPSNKVTEKGKDVELRCDPISGHTALYWYRQSLGQGLEFLIYFQGNSAPDKSGLPSDRFSAERTGGSVSTLTIQRTQQEDSAVYLCASSMFSGSGTDTQYFGPGTRLTVL.

This sequence joins TRBV9 and TRBJ2-5; TCRdb's D call of TRBD1 is untestable without DNA. The germline V gene has CDR1 SGDLS and CDR2 YYNGEE. CDR3 length: 16 residues. CDR3 region: CASSVAPPGRLETQYF.

J is TRBJ2-3 and V is TRBV4-1; the TCRdb D gene call, TRBD1, has no DNA to confirm it. Looked up from germline, CDR1 is MGHRA and CDR2 is YSYEKL. The CDR3 runs 16 residues. CDR3 sequence reads: CASSHTVLGNSDTQYF.

The CDR3 here is CASSLGLTGTAVGEQFF. The chain couples TRBV5-1 to TRBJ2-1; there is no DNA to check the TCRdb D call of TRBD1. Germline-derived CDR1 and CDR2 are SGHRS and YFSETQ. The length of the CDR3 is 17 residues.

V is TRBV24-1 and J is TRBJ2-3; the D call of TRBD1 rests on TCRdb alone, since no DNA is present to check it. From germline, CDR1 is KGHDR and CDR2 SFDVKD. The CDR3 is 18 residues long. CDR3 in amino acids: CATSEQEPRQGRTDTQYF.